The sequence of this T cell receptor (beta chain) was determined in a study of identical twins. No donor was unhealthy or non-Caucasian. The authors used template switching to add a universal primer site and gave cDNA unique molecular identifiers. MiXCR, applied by TCRdb to the 5' RACE reads, yields one record per CDR3 protein. The table has about 470,000 distinct CDR3 sequences, 24% seen once. There are many counts of this clonotype. Germline CDR1 and CDR2: DFQATT and SNEGSKA (reference sequence). The CDR3 spans 14 residues. Unmatched junction bases numbered 3, after V lost 5 bases and J lost 0 bases. The data were also submitted as part of a second study, on T cells expressing NK-cell markers.

This sequence originates from a woman in her late teens or twenties in good health. The material sequenced was CD4+ T cells sorted from blood. The chain links TRBV20-1 to TRBJ2-1; TRBD2 matches 8 bases. CDR3 nucleotide sequence: TGCAGTGCTTTCGGGGGGGCCTCCTACAATGAGCAGTTCTTC. It encodes CSAFGGASYNEQFF.